This entry lists 15 T cell receptor beta chains sequenced from one sample in a study of shared clonotypes between healthy human individuals. This table comes from immunoSEQ multiplex PCR, and its TCRdb copy is limited to in-frame clones, with some not included. The profile shows roughly 2 million clones, roughly 94% of them singletons. Sequencing was carried out using naive CD4+ T cells sorted from blood. Subset noted: CD45RA+ positively selected. Source of these receptors: a man between 18 and 29 years old in good health.

The chain carries TRBV5-1 and TRBJ2-7; possible D gene TRBD1, 5 bases. Germline assignment: CDR1 SGHRS and CDR2 YFSETQ. The CDR3 loop spans 14 amino acids. Trimming removed 0 bases at V and 5 bases at J, with 12 bases between. CDR3 DNA: TGCGCCAGCAGCTTGGGGGCAGGGAAGGACGAGCAGTACTTC. This encodes CASSLGAGKDEQYF.

Concerning this clone: Within the sample, other DNA sequences also encode this same CDR3. The CDR3 protein is CASSEDRNQPQHF. CDR3 DNA: TGTGCCAGCAGTGAAGACCGAAATCAGCCCCAGCATTTT. The genes are TRBV6-1 and TRBJ1-5, with D unresolved. This CDR3 has 13 amino acids. The V gene lost 1 base and the J gene lost 4 bases, with 5 bases spanning the gap. From germline, CDR1 is MNHNS and CDR2 SASEGT.

The CDR3 DNA sequence: TGTGCCACCAGCAGAGATACTAGCGGGAGGGATCGCACAGATACGCAGTATTTT. It encodes CATSRDTSGRDRTDTQYF. The rearrangement uses TRBV15 and TRBJ2-3, with 13 bases identical to TRBD2. The CDR3 is made up of 18 amino acids. Unmatched junction bases numbered 4, after V lost 0 bases and J lost 1 base. Per the germline V gene, CDR1 is LNHNV and CDR2 is YYDKDF (reference sequence).

This clone was seen only a few times. The CDR3 is CASSVTTYNSPLHF. The DNA of the CDR3 is TGTGCCAGCAGCGTTACCACCTATAATTCACCCCTCCACTTT. The gene calls are TRBV9 and TRBJ1-6; no firm D call. Germline-derived CDR1 and CDR2 are SGDLS and YYNGEE. V was pared by 2 bases and J by 2 bases, with 5 bases between. CDR3 size: 14 residues.

V and J are TRBV7-2 and TRBJ1-2, with D unresolved. Trimming took off 3 bases at V and 0 bases at J, with 8 bases between the two ends. The V gene's germline CDR1 is SGHTA and CDR2 FQGNSA. The CDR3 length is 14 residues. CDR3 sequence (DNA): TGTGCCAGCAGCTTGAGACACCCTAACTATGGCTACACCTTC. This encodes CASSLRHPNYGYTF.

The chain couples TRBV2 to TRBJ2-5, with D unresolved. Germline loops: CDR1 SNHLY, CDR2 FYNNEI. The CDR3 sequence is 12 residues long. V was trimmed by 6 bases and J by 3 bases, leaving 8 bases between them. This CDR3 reads CASSVAEETQYF. DNA of the CDR3: TGTGCCAGCAGCGTAGCCGAAGAGACCCAGTACTTC.

The chain couples TRBV27 to TRBJ1-5; the match to TRBD1 covers 9 bases. The V segment lost 5 bases and the J segment 2 bases; nucleotides outside the gene matches: 7. The CDR3 totals 16 residues. Germline values: CDR1 MNHEY, CDR2 SMNVEV (reference sequence). The chain's CDR3 is CASSRQGEKGNQPQHF. In DNA, the CDR3 is TGTGCCAGCAGTCGACAGGGGGAGAAGGGCAATCAGCCCCAGCATTTT.

Regarding this clone: The identical CDR3 is also encoded by other nucleotide sequences in the sample. This chain uses TRBV7-9 with TRBJ2-7, with D hard to call. Germline V gene sequence: CDR1 SEHNR, CDR2 FQNEAQ (reference sequence). Trimming cost V 6 bases and J 0 bases, with 6 bases left between them. The CDR3 totals 12 residues. Written as DNA, the CDR3 is TGTGCCAGCAGTTCAAGCTCCTACGAGCAGTACTTC. It codes for CASSSSSYEQYF.

CDR3 in amino acids: CASSPRQGIDYGYTF. In DNA form, the CDR3 reads TGTGCCAGCAGCCCACGACAGGGTATCGACTATGGCTACACCTTC. The V and J genes are TRBV7-9 and TRBJ1-2; 7 positions match TRBD1. CDR3 length: 15 residues. The V and J ends lost 5 bases and 3 bases, in that order; junction bases with no gene match: 9. Per germline, CDR1 SEHNR and CDR2 FQNEAQ (reference sequence). Variable domain in full (rest from reference TRBV7-9 and TRBJ1-2): DTGVSQNPRHKITKRGQNVTFRCDPISEHNRLYWYRQTLGQGPEFLTYFQNEAQLEKSRLLSDRFSAERPKGSFSTLEIQRTEQGDSAMYLCASSPRQGIDYGYTFGSGTRLTVV.

The chain carries TRBV7-9 and TRBJ2-7; 8 bases match TRBD2. CDR3 length: 16 amino acids. The V and J ends lost 5 bases and 6 bases, in that order; junction bases with no gene match: 15. CDR1 is SEHNR and CDR2 is FQNEAQ in the germline V gene (reference sequence). CDR3 protein: CASSQRTGTRYSEQYF. CDR3 coding DNA: TGTGCCAGCAGCCAGCGGACCGGGACTAGATACAGCGAGCAGTACTTC.

This clone came up once. This chain connects TRBV6-1 to TRBJ1-5, with 12 bases identical to TRBD1. V shed 10 bases and J 4 bases; nucleotides not matched to a gene: 8. This CDR3 comprises 15 residues. CDR1 is MNHNS and CDR2 is SASEGT in the germline V gene. CDR3 sequence: CATHRDRGRNQPQHF. CDR3 coding DNA: TGTGCCACCCACCGGGACAGGGGGCGAAATCAGCCCCAGCATTTT.

The chain employs TRBV19 and TRBJ2-3; D is unclear. CDR1 and CDR2 from the germline V gene are LNHDA and SQIVND (reference sequence). This CDR3 contains 14 residues. Trimming removed 6 bases at V and 2 bases at J, with 12 bases between. The chain's CDR3 is CASSARITTDTQYF. CDR3 bases: TGTGCCAGTAGCGCCCGAATCACCACAGATACGCAGTATTTT. Full variable domain (remainder filled in from reference TRBV19 and TRBJ2-3): DGGITQSPKYLFRKEGQNVTLSCEQNLNHDAMYWYRQDPGQGLRLIYYSQIVNDFQKGDIAEGYSVSREKKESFPLTVTSAQKNPTAFYLCASSARITTDTQYFGPGTRLTVL.

The chain has TRBV27 and TRBJ1-5; a possible D gene is TRBD1 (5 bases). The V and J ends lost 0 bases and 4 bases respectively, with 10 bases between them. The CDR3 is 15 residues long. Germline CDR1 MNHEY, CDR2 SMNVEV (reference sequence). This CDR3 is CASSLSGVLNQPQHF. CDR3 nucleotides: TGTGCCAGCAGTTTATCGGGGGTTCTTAATCAGCCCCAGCATTTT.

V gene TRBV7-2 combines with J gene TRBJ2-7; D not certain. In germline, CDR1 is SGHTA, CDR2 FQGNSA. Trimming took 5 bases from V and 3 from J, leaving 5 bases between them. The CDR3 loop spans 11 amino acids. The DNA of the CDR3 is TGTGCCAGCAGCATCAACTACGAGCAGTACTTC. This translates into CASSINYEQYF.

The chain links TRBV5-1 to TRBJ2-7, with 9 bases fitting TRBD2. This CDR3 region has 16 residues. The germline gives CDR1 SGHRS, CDR2 YFSETQ. With 0 bases clipped from V and 0 bases from J, the junction kept 4 bases outside the gene matches. The CDR3 DNA reads TGCGCCAGCAGCTTGGCTATTAGCGGGGGCTCCTACGAGCAGTACTTC. Its protein is CASSLAISGGSYEQYF.